One and the same sample provided the 12 T cell receptor beta chains below, sequenced in a study of cytomegalovirus exposure and HLA in healthy donors. Use of 60 Vbeta and 13 Jbeta primers characterized the PCR. Using immunoSEQ multiplex PCR, the repertoire was profiled, and TCRdb retains in-frame clones only, with some absent. The data show hundreds of thousands of clones, with under 80% seen just once and approximately 2.3% held by the top ten. The sample consisted of PBMCs. The origin of the receptors is a female donor in good health and CMV-seronegative.

The chain combines TRBV5-1 with TRBJ1-1; D gene unclear. The germline V gene has CDR1 SGHRS and CDR2 YFSETQ. The CDR3 consists of 14 residues. V lost 0 bases to trimming and J lost 1 base, with 7 bases between them. The CDR3 loop is CASSLVPRNTEAFF. CDR3 DNA: TGCGCCAGCAGCTTGGTCCCGAGGAACACTGAAGCTTTCTTT. The full variable domain, in which reference TRBV5-1 and TRBJ1-1 provide the parts outside the CDR3, is KAGVTQTPRYLIKTRGQQVTLSCSPISGHRSVSWYQQTPGQGLQFLFEYFSETQRNKGNFPGRFSGRQFSNSRSEMNVSTLELGDSALYLCASSLVPRNTEAFFGQGTRLTVV.

The chain employs TRBV29-1 and TRBJ2-2; possible D gene TRBD2, 6 bases. Germline V lookup: CDR1 SQVTM, CDR2 ANQGSEA. With 1 base removed from V and 3 bases from J, the gap between germline ends came to 9 bases. This CDR3 is built from 14 residues. CDR3 coding DNA: TGCAGCGTTGAAGCGGGAGAGGACACCGGGGAGCTGTTTTTT. This codes for CSVEAGEDTGELFF.

The rearrangement uses TRBV7-3 and TRBJ1-6; D gene uncertain. The CDR3 extends over 14 amino acids. V dropped 5 bases and J dropped 9 bases, with 14 bases sitting between them. The germline CDR1 and CDR2 sequences are SGHTA and FQGTGA. The CDR3 reads CASSPGPLGSPLHF. CDR3 bases: TGTGCCAGCAGCCCGGGTCCCCTCGGTTCACCCCTCCACTTT.

This chain uses TRBV18 with TRBJ2-3; 11 bases fit TRBD2. This CDR3 comprises 16 residues. The ends lost 3 bases at V and 0 bases at J; junction bases unmatched: 2. Germline-derived CDR1 and CDR2 are KGHSH and LQKENI. CDR3 DNA: TGTGCCAGCTCACCGGGACTAGCGGAGAGCACAGATACGCAGTATTTT. Translated: CASSPGLAESTDTQYF.

A note on this clone: The sample holds other DNA sequences that translate to the same CDR3. This sequence joins TRBV7-9 and TRBJ2-7; 8 bases align to TRBD2. This CDR3 is built from 15 residues. V dropped 1 base and J dropped 3; count of bases not matched to a gene: 5. Germline assignment: CDR1 SEHNR and CDR2 FQNEAQ (reference sequence). DNA of the CDR3: TGTGCCAGCAGCTTAGGGGCCGGGACTAGCTACGAGCAGTACTTC. This translates into CASSLGAGTSYEQYF.

The chain has TRBV5-1 and TRBJ2-1; tentative D call: TRBD2 (5 bases). The CDR3 has 15 residues. Germline values: CDR1 SGHRS, CDR2 YFSETQ. Trimming removed 3 bases at V and 2 bases at J, with 12 bases between. In nucleotides, the CDR3 is TGCGCCAGCAGCTCGCTAGCAGATACCTACAATGAGCAGTTCTTC. It codes for CASSSLADTYNEQFF.

DNA of the CDR3: TGTGCCAGCAAGGCAGCAGGGGGCTTTAATGAAAAACTGTTTTTT. Translation gives CASKAAGGFNEKLFF. This rearrangement joins TRBV11-2 to TRBJ1-4, with 8 bases matching TRBD1. Unmatched junction bases numbered 8, after V lost 7 bases and J lost 4 bases. CDR1 and CDR2 from the germline V gene are SGHAT and FQNNGV. The CDR3 has 15 amino acids.

This clone came up once. V usage is TRBV2 and J usage is TRBJ1-2; no firm D call. CDR1 is SNHLY and CDR2 is FYNNEI in the germline V gene. Trimming took off 8 bases at V and 7 bases at J, with 20 bases between the two ends. This CDR3 is built from 14 residues. This chain's CDR3 is CASSYGETRGGYTF. As DNA, the CDR3 is TGTGCCAGCTCATACGGGGAAACAAGAGGTGGCTACACCTTC.

V and J are TRBV4-1 and TRBJ1-1; D unresolved. V lost 1 base to trimming and J lost 1 base, with 10 bases between them. Germline-derived CDR1 and CDR2 are MGHRA and YSYEKL. The CDR3 contains 15 residues. Here the CDR3 reads CASSQVLRRNTEAFF. The CDR3 coding sequence is TGCGCCAGCAGCCAAGTACTACGGAGGAACACTGAAGCTTTCTTT.

In its sample, this clone was seen a few times. The genes are TRBV30 and TRBJ1-3; D unresolved. V was pared by 0 bases and J by 4 bases, with 4 bases between. Germline V gene lookup returns CDR1 GTSNPN and CDR2 SVGIG (reference sequence). This CDR3 has 12 residues. The CDR3 DNA reads as TGTGCCTGGAGTGTACAGGGAAACACCATATATTTT. Residues: CAWSVQGNTIYF.

The V gene is TRBV27, the J gene TRBJ1-5; no clear D. The CDR3 runs to 13 residues. Trimming removed 2 bases at V and 4 bases at J, with 6 bases between. Per the germline V gene, CDR1 is MNHEY and CDR2 is SMNVEV (reference sequence). CDR3 residues: CASSLILNQPQHF. In nucleotides, the CDR3 is TGTGCCAGCAGTTTAATCCTGAATCAGCCCCAGCATTTT.

The chain carries TRBV11-3 and TRBJ2-1, with 12 bases fitting TRBD2. The trim removed 5 bases at V and 10 bases at J, leaving 9 bases unmatched. The germline gives CDR1 SGHNT, CDR2 YENEEA. The length of the CDR3 is 15 residues. The CDR3 here is CASSARLAGEVEQFF. CDR3 DNA sequence: TGTGCCAGCAGCGCCCGACTAGCGGGAGAGGTCGAGCAGTTCTTC.